A single sample is the source of the 15 T cell receptor beta chains below, sequenced in a study of cytomegalovirus exposure and HLA in healthy donors. In the PCR, 60 Vbeta and 13 Jbeta primers were used. The repertoire was sequenced with immunoSEQ multiplex PCR; TCRdb's copy has only in-frame clones and lacks some. The profile shows under 200,000 clones, about 59% of them singletons. Material for sequencing was PBMCs. The receptors originated from a middle-aged man in good health and CMV-seronegative.

This rearrangement joins TRBV6-1 to TRBJ2-1; 14 bases are a match to TRBD2. The germline V gene encodes CDR1 MNHNS and CDR2 SASEGT. Losses at the gene ends were 3 bases for V and 8 bases for J; bases not matched to a gene: 6. This CDR3 contains 16 residues. In DNA, the CDR3 is TGTGCCAGCAGTGATTGGGGACTAGCGGGAGTCTATGAGCAGTTCTTC. Translating it yields CASSDWGLAGVYEQFF.

The V and J genes are TRBV6-5 and TRBJ2-7; D not certain. This CDR3 is built from 14 residues. From germline, CDR1 is MNHEY and CDR2 SVGAGI. The V gene lost 0 bases and the J gene lost 6 bases, with 12 bases spanning the gap. The CDR3 DNA reads TGTGCCAGCAGTTACTCGAGGAGTCGACCCGAGCAGTACTTC. Translating gives CASSYSRSRPEQYF.

The chain has TRBV4-2 and TRBJ1-4; a weak D match, TRBD1 (6 bases). The germline CDR1 and CDR2 sequences are LGHNA and YNFKEQ. V lost 3 bases and J lost 4, with 18 bases in between. The CDR3 runs 17 residues. Here the CDR3 reads CASSQGGLTENNEKLFF. CDR3 nucleotides: TGTGCCAGCAGCCAGGGGGGGCTGACAGAGAATAATGAAAAACTGTTTTTT.

The rearrangement links TRBV25-1 to TRBJ2-1; possible D gene TRBD2, 5 bases. Germline V gene sequence: CDR1 MGHDK, CDR2 SYGVNS. The CDR3 totals 15 residues. V lost 6 bases, J lost 6 bases, and 18 bases lay in between. The CDR3 DNA is TGTGCCAGCAGACCAGCGGCCCTCGGTTCCAATGAGCAGTTCTTC. It yields the protein CASRPAALGSNEQFF.

This clone was recorded a few times. The chain is built from TRBV11-2 and TRBJ1-2; the match to TRBD1 covers 8 bases. The CDR3 has 14 residues. CDR1 SGHAT and CDR2 FQNNGV come from the germline V gene. Trimming at V came to 1 base and at J to 7 bases, leaving 5 bases not matched to a gene. The DNA for the CDR3 is TGTGCCAGCAGCTTAGGGCAGGGGGCCGGTGGCTACACCTTC. It is translated as CASSLGQGAGGYTF.

The rearrangement joins TRBV30 to TRBJ2-1; TRBD1 is a possible D gene (5 bases). V was clipped by 0 bases and J by 3 bases, with 15 bases between them. CDR3 size: 16 residues. Germline V gives CDR1 GTSNPN, CDR2 SVGIG (reference sequence). The CDR3 is CAWSVRGSQVYNEQFF. CDR3 nucleotides: TGTGCCTGGAGTGTACGTGGTTCACAGGTCTACAATGAGCAGTTCTTC.

This clone has a handful of counts. The gene calls are TRBV6-6 and TRBJ1-5; D unclear. There are 15 residues in the CDR3. Trimming stripped 2 bases from V and 7 bases from J, with 15 bases between. Germline CDR1 is MNHNY and CDR2 is SVGAGI (reference sequence). The CDR3 DNA sequence: TGTGCCAGCAGTTACCTTCAGAGGCGAGGACAGCCCCAGCATTTT. Its protein is CASSYLQRRGQPQHF.

This chain uses TRBV19 with TRBJ2-1; 9 nucleotides agree with TRBD1. The trim removed 4 bases at V and 3 bases at J, leaving 10 bases unmatched. The CDR3 loop spans 17 amino acids. Looked up from germline, CDR1 is LNHDA and CDR2 is SQIVND (reference sequence). The CDR3 spells CASSTTGTGRDYNEQFF. The CDR3 DNA reads as TGTGCCAGTAGTACAACCGGGACAGGGAGGGACTACAATGAGCAGTTCTTC.

The chain links TRBV27 to TRBJ2-1; 11 bases are a match to TRBD2. V dropped 0 bases and J dropped 7; count of bases not matched to a gene: 14. The CDR3 length is 19 residues. Germline-derived CDR1 and CDR2 are MNHEY and SMNVEV (reference sequence). The CDR3 protein is CASSLSLGRTSGLLNEQFF. CDR3 coding DNA: TGTGCCAGCAGTTTATCGCTGGGTCGGACTAGCGGGTTATTAAATGAGCAGTTCTTC.

This clone was seen a single time. The chain joins TRBV7-2 to TRBJ2-7; possibly TRBD1 for D (5 bases). The CDR3 sequence is 15 residues long. V was clipped by 4 bases and J by 3 bases, with 16 bases between them. Germline V gene sequence: CDR1 SGHTA, CDR2 FQGNSA. The CDR3 loop is CASSYDSFPIYEQYF. The DNA of the CDR3 is TGTGCCAGCAGCTACGACAGTTTCCCCATCTACGAGCAGTACTTC.

This clone appeared a few times. The chain has TRBV29-1 and TRBJ2-3, with TRBD1 as a possible D gene (6 bases). Germline CDR1 SQVTM, CDR2 ANQGSEA. This CDR3 has 15 amino acids. V was clipped by 7 bases and J by 0 bases, with 17 bases between them. The CDR3 loop reads CSAQNRDPSTDTQYF. The DNA of the CDR3 is TGCAGCGCCCAAAACAGGGACCCTAGCACAGATACGCAGTATTTT.

The rearrangement joins TRBV5-5 to TRBJ2-7, with unresolved D. The CDR3 covers 13 residues. V was cut by 2 bases and J by 2 bases, with 8 bases left in between. Germline CDR1 reads SGHKS; CDR2 reads YYEKEE (reference sequence). CDR3: CASSLAETYEQYF. Written as DNA, the CDR3 is TGTGCCAGCAGCTTAGCCGAGACCTACGAGCAGTACTTC.

The genes are TRBV18 and TRBJ2-7, with D perhaps matching TRBD2 (6 bases). V lost 1 base and J lost 1, with 8 bases in between. CDR1 and CDR2 (germline): KGHSH, LQKENI. The CDR3 totals 14 residues. CDR3 sequence reads: CASSPQGRSYEQYF. The CDR3 nucleotides read TGTGCCAGCTCACCACAGGGGAGGTCCTACGAGCAGTACTTC.

The sample holds a few counts of this clone. The J gene is TRBJ2-1, the V gene TRBV6-5; 10 bases align to TRBD2. The CDR3 contains 14 residues. Trimming cost V 6 bases and J 7 bases; bases outside gene matches: 6. CDR1 and CDR2 from the germline V gene are MNHEY and SVGAGI. CDR3 region: CASSSGLAWNEQFF. CDR3 in DNA: TGTGCCAGCAGCTCGGGACTAGCGTGGAATGAGCAGTTCTTC.

This clone came up a few times. V and J are TRBV20-1 and TRBJ2-5, with D perhaps TRBD1 (5 bases). CDR3 length: 11 amino acids. The V and J ends lost 6 bases and 10 bases respectively, with 15 bases between them. Germline CDR1 DFQATT, CDR2 SNEGSKA (reference sequence). CDR3 DNA: TGCAGTGCCGTCCCGCGGCAGGGCCAGTACTTC. Its translation is CSAVPRQGQYF.